One sample yielded the 21 T cell receptor beta chains listed below, sequenced in a study of T-cell memory formation after mild COVID-19. A single record per CDR3 protein comes from TCRdb applying MiXCR to the 5' RACE reads. This sample yields 410,000 or so distinct CDR3 sequences, of which 20% to 30% are seen a single time; around 12% belongs to the top ten. The sequenced sample consisted of PBMCs or a T cell subset sorted from them (not recorded which). The receptors here all came from an adult woman who had mild COVID-19 (a few samples of this study predate the infection). Cell type and time point are not known.

This chain connects TRBV5-5 to TRBJ1-3; D is undetermined. The CDR3 is made up of 16 amino acids. CDR1 and CDR2 from the germline V gene are SGHKS and YYEKEE (reference sequence). The V end lost 4 bases, the J end lost 0 bases, and 14 bases lay between the germline ends. CDR3 DNA sequence: TGTGCCAGCAGCCCAGCGGCAGTCGCCTCTGGAAACACCATATATTTT. This gives the protein CASSPAAVASGNTIYF.

In its sample, this clonotype was seen a few times. V usage is TRBV7-2 and J usage is TRBJ2-1, with unresolved D. V lost 0 bases and J lost 0, with 9 bases in between. Germline CDR1 reads SGHTA; CDR2 reads FQGNSA. This CDR3 region has 16 residues. CDR3 sequence reads: CASSLAAASSYNEQFF. The CDR3 nucleotides read TGTGCCAGCAGCTTAGCGGCCGCGAGCTCCTACAATGAGCAGTTCTTC.

The sample holds a few counts of this clonotype. The chain recombines TRBV4-2 with TRBJ2-7; no clear D. Trimming cost V 1 base and J 0 bases, with 16 bases left between them. Germline CDR1 is LGHNA and CDR2 is YNFKEQ. The CDR3 contains 17 residues. CDR3 bases: TGTGCCAGCAGCCAAGGGGTTGTGGGCGGAAGCTCCTACGAGCAGTACTTC. This sequence encodes CASSQGVVGGSSYEQYF.

There are a few counts of this clonotype. V and J are TRBV7-2 and TRBJ2-2, with 9 positions matching TRBD1. CDR1 is SGHTA, CDR2 FQGNSA, per germline. CDR3 size: 17 residues. V trimming: 5 bases; J trimming: 0 bases; junction bases outside the gene matches: 7. In nucleotides, the CDR3 is TGTGCCAGCAGCAGGGACAGGGTGGGAGCGAACACCGGGGAGCTGTTTTTT. Amino acid sequence: CASSRDRVGANTGELFF.

V and J are TRBV3-1 and TRBJ1-1; TRBD1 might be the D (6 bases). CDR1 LGHDT and CDR2 YNNKEL come from the germline V gene (reference sequence). This CDR3 contains 13 residues. Deletions cut 2 bases from V and 11 bases from J, with 15 bases between. DNA of the CDR3: TGTGCCAGCAGCCAAACTCAACACCAGGGGGCTTTCTTT. It specifies CASSQTQHQGAFF.

This clonotype appeared a few times. The chain has TRBV29-1 and TRBJ2-4, with D possibly matching TRBD2 (6 bases). Trimming stripped 1 base from V and 10 bases from J, with 8 bases between. This CDR3 comprises 11 residues. Per the germline V gene, CDR1 is SQVTM and CDR2 is ANQGSEA. The CDR3 spells CSVEAGVIQYF. The CDR3 DNA reads TGCAGCGTTGAAGCGGGGGTTATTCAGTACTTC.

The chain links TRBV29-1 to TRBJ2-3; TRBD1 might be the D (5 bases). CDR3 size: 15 residues. Germline-derived CDR1 and CDR2 are SQVTM and ANQGSEA. V lost 6 bases, J lost 0 bases, and 16 bases lay in between. The chain's CDR3 is CSVTTTDSSTDTQYF. The CDR3 nucleotides are TGCAGCGTCACCACGACAGACTCTAGCACAGATACGCAGTATTTT.

This clonotype was observed many times. One end of the junction does not line up with germline, which may come from a read error. V usage is TRBV5-1 and J usage is TRBJ1-1; no definite D call. This CDR3 region has 11 residues. Germline CDR1 is SGHRS and CDR2 is YFSETQ. This chain's CDR3 is CASSFGTEAFF. In nucleotides, the CDR3 is TGTGCCAGCAGTTTTGGCACTGAAGCTTTCTTT.

This clonotype was seen a handful of times. V usage is TRBV5-1 and J usage is TRBJ2-1; 7 positions match TRBD1. V trimming: 6 bases; J trimming: 6 bases; junction bases outside the gene matches: 12. From germline, CDR1 is SGHRS and CDR2 YFSETQ. CDR3 length equals 15 residues. The CDR3 here is CASTHTQGVGNEQFF. CDR3 nucleotide sequence: TGCGCCAGCACCCACACGCAGGGGGTTGGCAATGAGCAGTTCTTC.

The V and J genes are TRBV12-3 or TRBV12-4 and TRBJ1-5; 9 nucleotides line up with TRBD1. V shed 5 bases, J shed 0 bases, and the junction held 11 bases outside the gene matches. This CDR3 region has 18 residues. The CDR3 DNA follows: TGTGCCAGCAGTGCCCACCGAAGGACAGGGGCTAGCAATCAGCCCCAGCATTTT. This gives the protein CASSAHRRTGASNQPQHF.

This clonotype was counted a few times. The rearrangement joins TRBV20-1 to TRBJ2-7; 12 bases agree with TRBD2. V shed 6 bases, J shed 4 bases, and the junction held 4 bases outside the gene matches. Looked up from germline, CDR1 is DFQATT and CDR2 is SNEGSKA (reference sequence). CDR3 length equals 13 residues. The CDR3 sequence is CSAKTSGGYEQYF. In DNA form, the CDR3 reads TGCAGTGCAAAGACTAGCGGGGGTTACGAGCAGTACTTC.

This sequence joins TRBV7-8 and TRBJ2-3; maybe TRBD2 (5 bases). This CDR3 region has 13 residues. Trimming left V 6 bases short and J 6 bases short, with 13 bases between. Looked up from germline, CDR1 is SGHVS and CDR2 is FQNEAQ. The chain's CDR3 is CASRDRGWDTQYF. The CDR3 nucleotides are TGTGCCAGCAGGGACCGAGGGTGGGATACGCAGTATTTT.

This clonotype has more than one count but fewer than ten. The chain couples TRBV6-5 to TRBJ2-2; 8 positions match TRBD1. The CDR3 sequence is 19 residues long. In germline, CDR1 is MNHEY, CDR2 SVGAGI. J lost 6 bases, V lost 1 base, and 16 bases had no gene match. For the CDR3, the DNA is TGTGCCAGCAGTTACTTCCCGAATGACAGGGGTTATGGAGCCGGGGAGCTGTTTTTT. It specifies CASSYFPNDRGYGAGELFF.

This rearrangement joins TRBV2 to TRBJ2-7; D is undetermined. V was pared by 5 bases and J by 0 bases, with 8 bases between. Germline V gene sequence: CDR1 SNHLY, CDR2 FYNNEI. CDR3 length: 13 amino acids. The CDR3 here is CASSTGRSYEQYF. The CDR3 coding sequence is TGTGCCAGCAGTACCGGTCGCTCCTACGAGCAGTACTTC.

This clonotype was picked up a small number of times. The chain combines TRBV12-3 or TRBV12-4 with TRBJ1-3, with D possibly matching TRBD1 (5 bases). Trimming cost V 3 bases and J 6 bases, with 12 bases left between them. This CDR3 spans 14 amino acids. CDR3 residues: CASSFSGTQNTIYF. The CDR3 DNA reads TGTGCCAGCAGTTTTTCCGGGACCCAAAACACCATATATTTT.

This clonotype was seen only a few times. The chain employs TRBV3-1 and TRBJ1-6; D unclear. CDR1 and CDR2 (germline): LGHDT, YNNKEL (reference sequence). The CDR3 is 15 amino acids. The germline V and J ends were trimmed by 0 bases and 10 bases, with 13 bases remaining between them. CDR3 loop: CASSQDPGRRSPLHF. CDR3 DNA: TGTGCCAGCAGCCAAGATCCGGGGAGAAGGTCACCCCTCCACTTT.

The chain has TRBV7-8 and TRBJ1-1; 8 positions match TRBD1. This CDR3 is 15 amino acids long. V trimming: 3 bases; J trimming: 4 bases; junction bases outside the gene matches: 7. CDR1 is SGHVS and CDR2 is FQNEAQ in the germline V gene. The CDR3 DNA reads as TGTGCCAGCAGCTTTGGACAGGGTAGGGCCACTGAAGCTTTCTTT. It yields the protein CASSFGQGRATEAFF.

The chain carries TRBV25-1 and TRBJ1-2; D is ambiguous. Trimming left V 7 bases short and J 8 bases short, with 20 bases between. This CDR3 has 14 amino acids. Looked up from germline, CDR1 is MGHDK and CDR2 is SYGVNS. DNA of the CDR3: TGTGCCAGCAAGTCGATCATCGGGCCGGGGGGCTACACCTTC. It translates to CASKSIIGPGGYTF.

The chain uses TRBV28 and TRBJ2-7; D uncertain. The CDR3 has 11 amino acids. Trimming cost V 3 bases and J 7 bases, with 7 bases left between them. Germline V lookup: CDR1 MDHEN, CDR2 SYDVKM. The CDR3 DNA reads TGTGCCAGCAGTTTCAGGATAGAGCAGTACTTC. Protein sequence: CASSFRIEQYF.

The chain links TRBV20-1 to TRBJ2-7, with D unresolved. Germline loops: CDR1 DFQATT, CDR2 SNEGSKA (reference sequence). V lost 0 bases to trimming and J lost 2 bases, with 5 bases between them. This CDR3 is 12 amino acids long. The CDR3 sequence is CSARERAYEQYF. The CDR3 DNA reads as TGCAGTGCTAGAGAACGGGCCTACGAGCAGTACTTC.

The chain is built from TRBV7-9 and TRBJ2-2; 7 nucleotides line up with TRBD1. The trim removed 6 bases at V and 2 bases at J, leaving 6 bases unmatched. This CDR3 has 15 amino acids. CDR1 and CDR2 (germline): SEHNR, FQNEAQ (reference sequence). The CDR3 spells CASRFQGVNTGELFF. The DNA of the CDR3 is TGTGCCAGCAGATTTCAGGGGGTCAACACCGGGGAGCTGTTTTTT.